Listed below are T cell receptor beta chains from one sample, sequenced in a study of blood T cell repertoires in COVID-19. Produced via immunoSEQ multiplex PCR; TCRdb's table is partial and in-frame only. The data contain 130,000 or so clones, around 87% of them singletons. Source material: peripheral blood. These receptors all come from a woman aged 50 to 60 who had recovered from COVID-19. Both conserved end residues are part of each CDR3. The order of the fields is D gene, clone size, J gene, V gene, CDR3 DNA, CDR3 protein. A D gene is named only where the DNA matches it firmly. Size is stated for part of the rows, as once, few or many counts, or as a class when the clone is expanded.

d_call: -; clone_size: -; j_call: TRBJ2-5; v_call: TRBV20-1; cdr3_nt: TGCAGTGCTAGTGGGTCGGCGGTGGCGGCCCAGTACTTC; cdr3_aa: CSASGSAVAAQYF
d_call: TRBD1; clone_size: -; j_call: TRBJ2-5; v_call: TRBV18; cdr3_nt: TGTGCCAGCTCACCCAGACAGGGAGTGGGAGAGACCCAGTACTTC; cdr3_aa: CASSPRQGVGETQYF
d_call: TRBD1; clone_size: -; j_call: TRBJ2-4; v_call: TRBV19; cdr3_nt: TGTGCCAGTAGTACACCCGGGACAGAAAACATTCAGTACTTC; cdr3_aa: CASSTPGTENIQYF
d_call: -; clone_size: -; j_call: TRBJ1-3; v_call: TRBV3-1/TRBV3-2; cdr3_nt: TGTGCCAGCAGCCCATCGTTCGGGATTTACTCTGGAAACACCATATATTTT; cdr3_aa: CASSPSFGIYSGNTIYF
d_call: -; clone_size: once; j_call: TRBJ1-6; v_call: TRBV4-3; cdr3_nt: TGCGCCAGCAGCCAAGCTCCTCCAGGGAATTCACCCCTCCACTTT; cdr3_aa: CASSQAPPGNSPLHF
d_call: -; clone_size: once; j_call: TRBJ1-1; v_call: TRBV5-1; cdr3_nt: TGCGCCAGCAGTAGTAGTCAGGGCACTGAAGCTTTCTTT; cdr3_aa: CASSSSQGTEAFF
d_call: -; clone_size: -; j_call: TRBJ1-3; v_call: TRBV6-6; cdr3_nt: TGTGCCAGCAGTCATTACCCACACAGAGACTCTGGAAACACCATATATTTT; cdr3_aa: CASSHYPHRDSGNTIYF
d_call: -; clone_size: -; j_call: TRBJ2-3; v_call: TRBV20-1; cdr3_nt: TGCAGTGCTAGTCTGGATACGCAGTATTTT; cdr3_aa: CSASLDTQYF
d_call: -; clone_size: -; j_call: TRBJ1-2; v_call: TRBV7-2; cdr3_nt: TGTGCCAGCAGCTTAGCGGGGGCTCTCTATGGCTACACCTTC; cdr3_aa: CASSLAGALYGYTF
d_call: TRBD2; clone_size: -; j_call: TRBJ2-1; v_call: TRBV20-1; cdr3_nt: TGCAGTGCTAGTCCCGGGACTAGCGGATACAATGAGCAGTTCTTC; cdr3_aa: CSASPGTSGYNEQFF
d_call: -; clone_size: -; j_call: TRBJ1-1; v_call: TRBV7-3; cdr3_nt: TGTGCCAGCAGCTCGGCAGGGGCGAACACTGAAGCTTTCTTT; cdr3_aa: CASSSAGANTEAFF
d_call: TRBD1; clone_size: -; j_call: TRBJ1-5; v_call: TRBV18; cdr3_nt: TGTGCCAGCTCACCGGACAGGGTGGGGGTCAATCAGCCCCAGCATTTT; cdr3_aa: CASSPDRVGVNQPQHF
d_call: -; clone_size: -; j_call: TRBJ2-1; v_call: TRBV9; cdr3_nt: TGTGCCAGCAGCCTTTACGGGTCCCACGGCAATGAGCAGTTCTTC; cdr3_aa: CASSLYGSHGNEQFF
d_call: TRBD2; clone_size: -; j_call: TRBJ2-1; v_call: TRBV24-1; cdr3_nt: TGTGCCACCAGTGCCAACGCCGGGACTAGTAACTACAATGAGCAGTTCTTC; cdr3_aa: CATSANAGTSNYNEQFF
d_call: -; clone_size: -; j_call: TRBJ1-2; v_call: TRBV5-8; cdr3_nt: TGTGCCAGCAGCCCTAAGTCGTGGTACAGCTATTGGGAGGGCGGCTACACCTTC; cdr3_aa: CASSPKSWYSYWEGGYTF
d_call: -; clone_size: -; j_call: TRBJ1-2; v_call: TRBV19; cdr3_nt: TGTGCCAGTAGTTCTCGACAGGTGGACTATGGCTACACCTTC; cdr3_aa: CASSSRQVDYGYTF
d_call: TRBD2; clone_size: -; j_call: TRBJ2-3; v_call: TRBV3-1/TRBV3-2; cdr3_nt: TGTGCCAGCAGCCAAGATCTCACTAGCGGGCTCACAGATACGCAGTATTTT; cdr3_aa: CASSQDLTSGLTDTQYF
d_call: -; clone_size: -; j_call: TRBJ1-6; v_call: TRBV19; cdr3_nt: TGTGCCAGTAGTACCTCGAGACACCGGGGTTCACCCCTCCACTTT; cdr3_aa: CASSTSRHRGSPLHF
d_call: TRBD2; clone_size: -; j_call: TRBJ2-7; v_call: TRBV28; cdr3_nt: TGTGCCAGCAGTAGGACTAGCGGGAGCTACGAGCAGTACTTC; cdr3_aa: CASSRTSGSYEQYF
d_call: -; clone_size: -; j_call: TRBJ2-5; v_call: TRBV5-1; cdr3_nt: TGCGCCAGCAGCTCCCAGGAGACCCAGTACTTC; cdr3_aa: CASSSQETQYF
d_call: TRBD1; clone_size: -; j_call: TRBJ2-1; v_call: TRBV19; cdr3_nt: TGTGCCAGTAGTGAGACAGGGGGGAGGTACAATGAGCAGTTCTTC; cdr3_aa: CASSETGGRYNEQFF
d_call: -; clone_size: -; j_call: TRBJ1-5; v_call: TRBV19; cdr3_nt: TGTGCCAGTAAAAGGGGCGCAAATCAGCCCCAGCATTTT; cdr3_aa: CASKRGANQPQHF
d_call: -; clone_size: -; j_call: TRBJ1-2; v_call: TRBV5-5; cdr3_nt: TGTGCCAGCAGCTTCGGCCAGGGCGATGGCTACACCTTC; cdr3_aa: CASSFGQGDGYTF
d_call: TRBD1; clone_size: -; j_call: TRBJ2-2; v_call: TRBV19; cdr3_nt: TGTGCCAGTAGTCCACCCCGGACAGGGGTAAACGGGGAGCTGTTTTTT; cdr3_aa: CASSPPRTGVNGELFF
d_call: TRBD2; clone_size: -; j_call: TRBJ2-2; v_call: TRBV9; cdr3_nt: TGTGCCAGCAGCGTAGATTCAGCGGGGATCGGGGAGCTGTTTTTT; cdr3_aa: CASSVDSAGIGELFF
d_call: TRBD2; clone_size: -; j_call: TRBJ2-2; v_call: TRBV9; cdr3_nt: TGTGCCAGCAGCCAAACCCCGGGACTAGGGGGCGGGGAGCTGTTTTTT; cdr3_aa: CASSQTPGLGGGELFF
d_call: TRBD1; clone_size: -; j_call: TRBJ2-5; v_call: TRBV7-2; cdr3_nt: TGTGCCAGCAGCGGGACAGCCCGAGAGACCCAGTACTTC; cdr3_aa: CASSGTARETQYF
d_call: -; clone_size: -; j_call: TRBJ1-1; v_call: TRBV14; cdr3_nt: TGTGCCAGCAGCCAAATAGCGAACCGGGAAGCTTTCTTT; cdr3_aa: CASSQIANREAFF
d_call: -; clone_size: -; j_call: TRBJ2-5; v_call: TRBV7-2; cdr3_nt: TGTGCCAGCAGCTCTCCCCCTCCGGAGACCCAGTACTTC; cdr3_aa: CASSSPPPETQYF
d_call: -; clone_size: -; j_call: TRBJ1-1; v_call: TRBV19; cdr3_nt: TGTGCCAGTAAACAGAACACTGAAGCTTTCTTT; cdr3_aa: CASKQNTEAFF
d_call: -; clone_size: -; j_call: TRBJ1-2; v_call: TRBV7-2; cdr3_nt: TGTGCCAGCAGCTTAGAACAGGGAGGGTGGTATGGCTACACCTTC; cdr3_aa: CASSLEQGGWYGYTF
d_call: TRBD1; clone_size: -; j_call: TRBJ1-1; v_call: TRBV2; cdr3_nt: TGTGCCAGCAGTGCCCGGGACAGGGGTGTTGGCACTGAAGCTTTCTTT; cdr3_aa: CASSARDRGVGTEAFF
d_call: TRBD2; clone_size: -; j_call: TRBJ2-7; v_call: TRBV4-2; cdr3_nt: TGTGCCAGCAGCCAAGAATCCAGCGGGGGGGCACTCTACGAGCAGTACTTC; cdr3_aa: CASSQESSGGALYEQYF
d_call: TRBD1; clone_size: -; j_call: TRBJ1-5; v_call: TRBV3-1/TRBV3-2; cdr3_nt: TGTGCCAGCAGCCAAGGACAGGGGAGGAATCAGCCCCAGCATTTT; cdr3_aa: CASSQGQGRNQPQHF
d_call: TRBD2; clone_size: -; j_call: TRBJ2-7; v_call: TRBV2; cdr3_nt: TGTGCCAGCAGATGGCACCTAGCGGGGTCCTCCTACGAGCAGTACTTC; cdr3_aa: CASRWHLAGSSYEQYF
d_call: -; clone_size: -; j_call: TRBJ1-1; v_call: TRBV10-2; cdr3_nt: TGCGCCAGCAGTGAGCCCGGACAGAACACTGAAGCTTTCTTT; cdr3_aa: CASSEPGQNTEAFF
d_call: -; clone_size: -; j_call: TRBJ2-7; v_call: TRBV19; cdr3_nt: TGTGCCAGTATCAGATGGAGAAGAGGTTACGAGCAGTACTTC; cdr3_aa: CASIRWRRGYEQYF
d_call: -; clone_size: -; j_call: TRBJ1-4; v_call: TRBV10-1; cdr3_nt: TGCGCCAGCAGTGAGCCGTCGGAAAAACTGTTTTTT; cdr3_aa: CASSEPSEKLFF
d_call: TRBD2; clone_size: -; j_call: TRBJ2-3; v_call: TRBV2; cdr3_nt: TGTGCCAGCATCGGGGGGAGTACGCAGTATTTT; cdr3_aa: CASIGGSTQYF
d_call: -; clone_size: -; j_call: TRBJ2-5; v_call: TRBV4-1; cdr3_nt: TGCGCCAGCAGCCCGGGACTGTTGGGGTTGAAGACCCAGTACTTC; cdr3_aa: CASSPGLLGLKTQYF
d_call: -; clone_size: -; j_call: TRBJ1-5; v_call: TRBV6-6; cdr3_nt: TGTGCCAGCGAAAATGGGGGGATCAATCAGCCCCAGCATTTT; cdr3_aa: CASENGGINQPQHF
d_call: -; clone_size: -; j_call: TRBJ2-7; v_call: TRBV2; cdr3_nt: TGTGCCAGCGCGCGGGATTTCGACGAGCAGTACTTC; cdr3_aa: CASARDFDEQYF
d_call: TRBD1; clone_size: -; j_call: TRBJ1-6; v_call: TRBV2; cdr3_nt: TGTGCCAGCAGTAGGGACAGGTATAATTCACCCCTCCACTTT; cdr3_aa: CASSRDRYNSPLHF
d_call: -; clone_size: few; j_call: TRBJ1-1; v_call: TRBV23-1; cdr3_nt: TGCGCCAGCAGTCATTCAGGGTTTTGGAACACTGAAGCTTTCTTT; cdr3_aa: CASSHSGFWNTEAFF
d_call: TRBD2; clone_size: many; j_call: TRBJ2-3; v_call: TRBV4-2; cdr3_nt: TGTGCCAGCAGCCAAGGAATTGGCGGGGGGAGCACAGATACGCAGTATTTT; cdr3_aa: CASSQGIGGGSTDTQYF
d_call: -; clone_size: -; j_call: TRBJ2-5; v_call: TRBV23-1; cdr3_nt: TGCGCCAGCAGTCTTAAGCGGCCCCTTGGGACCCAGTACTTC; cdr3_aa: CASSLKRPLGTQYF
d_call: TRBD1; clone_size: -; j_call: TRBJ1-2; v_call: TRBV6-5; cdr3_nt: TGTGCCAGCAGCAGGGACAGAAGTAACTATGGCTACACCTTC; cdr3_aa: CASSRDRSNYGYTF
d_call: -; clone_size: -; j_call: TRBJ2-1; v_call: TRBV18; cdr3_nt: TGTGCCAGCTCACTGAGGAATGAGCAGTTCTTC; cdr3_aa: CASSLRNEQFF
d_call: TRBD2; clone_size: -; j_call: TRBJ2-1; v_call: TRBV3-1/TRBV3-2; cdr3_nt: TGTGCCAGCAGCCAAGATCGGGGACTAGTTACCAATGAGCAGTTCTTC; cdr3_aa: CASSQDRGLVTNEQFF
d_call: -; clone_size: -; j_call: TRBJ2-3; v_call: TRBV7-2; cdr3_nt: TGTGCCAGCAGCTTGGAGGGGAGCACAGATACGCAGTATTTT; cdr3_aa: CASSLEGSTDTQYF
d_call: -; clone_size: -; j_call: TRBJ1-2; v_call: TRBV9; cdr3_nt: TGTGCCAGCACCCTTTGGATGGACAGCTTAGATGGCTACACCTTC; cdr3_aa: CASTLWMDSLDGYTF
d_call: TRBD1; clone_size: -; j_call: TRBJ2-1; v_call: TRBV7-2; cdr3_nt: TGTGCCAGCAGCGCCGGGACAGGGGTGGACAATGAGCAGTTCTTC; cdr3_aa: CASSAGTGVDNEQFF
d_call: TRBD2; clone_size: -; j_call: TRBJ2-7; v_call: TRBV2; cdr3_nt: TGTGCCAGCAAACCCGGGACTAGCATCCACGAGCAGTACTTC; cdr3_aa: CASKPGTSIHEQYF
d_call: -; clone_size: -; j_call: TRBJ1-1; v_call: TRBV4-1; cdr3_nt: TGCGCCAGCAGCCTTTCCCCGAGCAGGCGACAGAACACTGAAGCTTTCTTT; cdr3_aa: CASSLSPSRRQNTEAFF
d_call: TRBD1; clone_size: -; j_call: TRBJ1-2; v_call: TRBV7-6; cdr3_nt: TGTGCCAGCAGCTTAGACCGACAGGGGGGATTTGACTATGGCTACACCTTC; cdr3_aa: CASSLDRQGGFDYGYTF